This TCR beta chain originates from a study of shared clonotypes between healthy human individuals. V lost 4 bases and J lost 0, with 22 bases in between. The CDR3 consists of 18 residues. CDR1 and CDR2 (germline): MGHRA, YSYEKL. Some clones are missing from TCRdb's copy, which holds only in-frame ones; the method was immunoSEQ multiplex PCR. This table has around 1.9 million clones, about 93% appearing once. Study-wide results and caveats: A generally larger estimated richness was seen in naive subsets than in memory subsets.

Only CD45RO-negative cells positively selected for CCR7 counted as naive CD8 cells, so terminally differentiated effector memory CD45RA+ cells were excluded. Recent vaccinations or acute infections were absent in the healthy HIV-negative adult donors. To note about this clone: Its antigen is still unknown.

This receptor was identified in a man aged 18 to 35 in good health. Some clones in this sample may be carry-over from other donors' samples. The V and J genes are TRBV4-1 and TRBJ2-7; a weak D match, TRBD2 (5 bases). Sequenced material: naive CD8+ T cells from PBMCs. CDR3: CASSPLGISGRDSYEQYF. The CDR3 DNA reads as TGCGCCAGCAGCCCCCTCGGGATCAGCGGAAGAGACTCCTACGAGCAGTACTTC.